The 23 T cell receptor beta chains below were found in one sample sequenced in a study of T cells in Graves' hyperthyroidism and ophthalmopathy. Researchers amplified the TCR beta CDR3 regions from RNA transcripts. Initially, a first-round RT-PCR of the TCR CDR3 employed the HTBI primer set. From the multiplex PCR reads, TCRdb called clonotypes with MiXCR, one entry per CDR3 protein. The data contain about 210,000 distinct CDR3 sequences, about 15% of them seen just once; the ten biggest clones take up under 65%. The sequencing sample was made of blood. All receptors come from a man in his forties or fifties with Graves' hyperthyroidism.

CDR3 DNA: TGTGCCAGCAGCTACGCGAGTTCACCCCTCCACTTT. This codes for CASSYASSPLHF. The chain couples TRBV6-2 or TRBV6-3 to TRBJ1-6; D gene uncertain. CDR1 and CDR2 from the germline V gene are MNHEY and SVGEGT. Trimming pared 6 bases from V and 9 bases from J, leaving 9 bases between. The length of the CDR3 is 12 residues.

This clonotype occurred many times. The chain employs TRBV11-2 and TRBJ1-2; D not resolved. The ends were cut back, 0 bases at V and 4 bases at J, with 12 bases in the middle. The CDR3 is made up of 15 amino acids. In germline, CDR1 is SGHAT, CDR2 FQNNGV. Here the CDR3 reads CASSLDNGYAYGYTF. As DNA, the CDR3 is TGTGCCAGCAGCTTAGATAACGGGTACGCCTATGGCTACACCTTC. Filled out from reference TRBV11-2 and TRBJ1-2, the complete variable domain reads EAGVAQSPRYKIIEKRQSVAFWCNPISGHATLYWYQQILGQGPKLLIQFQNNGVVDDSQLPKDRFSAERLKGVDSTLKIQPAKLEDSAVYLCASSLDNGYAYGYTFGSGTRLTVV.

The CDR3 bases are TGTGCCAGCAGGCAGGGAGCGGCCGGGGAGCTGTTTTTT. It specifies CASRQGAAGELFF. The chain has TRBV2 and TRBJ2-2; either TRBD1 or TRBD2 may supply D (5 bases each). V was trimmed by 6 bases and J by 6 bases, leaving 11 bases between them. Per germline, CDR1 SNHLY and CDR2 FYNNEI. The CDR3 sequence is 13 residues long. The full variable domain, completed using reference TRBV2 and TRBJ2-2, is EPEVTQTPSHQVTQMGQEVILRCVPISNHLYFYWYRQILGQKVEFLVSFYNNEISEKSEIFDDQFSVERPDGSNFTLKIRSTKLEDSAMYFCASRQGAAGELFFGEGSRLTVL.

The V and J genes are TRBV28 and TRBJ2-3; 14 nucleotides agree with TRBD2. Germline V gene sequence: CDR1 MDHEN, CDR2 SYDVKM. The length of the CDR3 is 15 residues. V shed 4 bases and J 5 bases; nucleotides not matched to a gene: 2. The CDR3 here is CASSSGTSGRDTQYF. The CDR3 DNA sequence: TGTGCCAGCAGTTCCGGGACTAGCGGGAGAGATACGCAGTATTTT.

The table lists this clonotype with many counts. CDR3 DNA: TGTGCCAGCAGTGCACAGGGGGCATCGTCGGTTGGCTACACCTTC. It specifies CASSAQGASSVGYTF. The rearrangement links TRBV27 to TRBJ1-2; 9 bases map to TRBD1. Germline values: CDR1 MNHEY, CDR2 SMNVEV (reference sequence). The V segment lost 5 bases and the J segment 7 bases; nucleotides outside the gene matches: 11. This CDR3 is built from 15 residues.

This chain connects TRBV4-2 to TRBJ2-3; a possible D gene is TRBD1 (8 bases). This CDR3 has 14 residues. V shed 6 bases and J shed 4 bases, with 14 bases lying between them. Germline V lookup: CDR1 LGHNA, CDR2 YNFKEQ. The CDR3 loop is CASRPQGGSDTQYF. The CDR3 DNA reads as TGTGCCAGCAGACCACAGGGGGGGTCAGATACGCAGTATTTT.

The table lists this clonotype with a few counts. The V call is TRBV6-5, the J call TRBJ2-4, with 12 bases aligning to TRBD1. CDR3 length: 15 amino acids. Germline CDR1 reads MNHEY; CDR2 reads SVGAGI. V lost 4 bases to trimming and J lost 9 bases; unmatched junction nucleotides: 7. The CDR3 is CASSSSGTGGTIQYF. As DNA, the CDR3 is TGTGCCAGCAGTTCCTCCGGGACAGGGGGCACCATTCAGTACTTC.

This sequence joins TRBV18 and TRBJ2-5; no clear D gene. Germline CDR1 reads KGHSH; CDR2 reads LQKENI. The CDR3 runs to 14 residues. V lost 1 base, J lost 5 bases, and 11 bases lay in between. The CDR3 sequence: CASSPQAAEETQYF. CDR3 coding DNA: TGTGCCAGCTCACCACAGGCAGCAGAGGAGACCCAGTACTTC. Filled out from reference TRBV18 and TRBJ2-5, the complete variable domain reads NAGVMQNPRHLVRRRGQEARLRCSPMKGHSHVYWYRQLPEEGLKFMVYLQKENIIDESGMPKERFSAEFPKEGPSILRIQQVVRGDSAAYFCASSPQAAEETQYFGPGTRLLVL.

This chain uses TRBV10-3 with TRBJ1-4; no clear D gene. The CDR3 has 13 residues. Trimming left V 10 bases short and J 6 bases short, with 15 bases between. Germline assignment: CDR1 ENHRY and CDR2 SYGVKD. The CDR3 DNA reads as TGTGCCACTACCGGGCCCGGAGATGAAAAACTGTTTTTT. This codes for CATTGPGDEKLFF.

This clonotype was observed once. The rearrangement links TRBV18 to TRBJ2-7, with 9 bases matching TRBD1. Germline CDR1 and CDR2: KGHSH and LQKENI. The CDR3 spans 14 residues. V was clipped by 2 bases and J by 4 bases; unmatched bases: 3. DNA of the CDR3: TGTGCCAGCTCACCAGGGGGGACAGGGTACGAGCAGTACTTC. This sequence encodes CASSPGGTGYEQYF.

The genes are TRBV11-2 and TRBJ1-1; no definite D call. V was shortened by 2 bases and J by 3 bases, with 13 bases between the two germline ends. CDR3 size: 15 residues. CDR1 is SGHAT, CDR2 FQNNGV, per germline. The CDR3: CASSLSARGDTEAFF. For the CDR3, the DNA is TGTGCCAGCAGCTTAAGTGCCCGGGGTGACACTGAAGCTTTCTTT.

This clonotype came up many times. This chain connects TRBV12-3 or TRBV12-4 to TRBJ2-7; TRBD1 aligns across 9 bases. V gave up 6 bases and J gave up 5 bases; unmatched junction bases: 8. The CDR3 totals 14 residues. CDR3 bases: TGTGCCAGCAGCACGACAGGGGGTTTCAACGAGCAGTACTTC. It codes for CASSTTGGFNEQYF.

This clonotype was detected ten times or more. The genes are TRBV6-2 or TRBV6-3 and TRBJ2-7, with 13 bases that match TRBD2. The V gene end was trimmed by 6 bases and the J gene end by 2 bases; junction bases not matched to a gene: 7. The CDR3 covers 16 residues. In germline, CDR1 is MNHEY, CDR2 SVGEGT. CDR3 sequence (DNA): TGTGCCAGCAGCACCGGGACTAGCGGGACCCCCTACGAGCAGTACTTC. It codes for CASSTGTSGTPYEQYF.

The V and J genes are TRBV6-5 and TRBJ1-3, with D tentatively TRBD1 (5 bases). The germline V gene has CDR1 MNHEY and CDR2 SVGAGI. There are 14 residues in the CDR3. V lost 2 bases to trimming and J lost 9 bases, with 14 bases between them. As DNA, the CDR3 is TGTGCCAGCAGTTACGGGACTTCCCGGGGCACCATATATTTT. This translates into CASSYGTSRGTIYF.

This chain connects TRBV15 to TRBJ2-2, with a possible D match to TRBD2 (6 bases). Between the trimmed V and J ends, which lost 5 bases and 1 base, there was a span of 11 bases. The CDR3 has 15 residues. The germline V gene encodes CDR1 LNHNV and CDR2 YYDKDF (reference sequence). CDR3 region: CATSPPGLNTGELFF. In DNA form, the CDR3 reads TGTGCCACCAGCCCCCCGGGACTGAACACCGGGGAGCTGTTTTTT.

This chain links TRBV2 with TRBJ2-1; no clear D gene. With 5 bases removed from V and 9 bases from J, the gap between germline ends came to 11 bases. Germline V gene data show CDR1 as SNHLY and CDR2 as FYNNEI. This CDR3 spans 12 amino acids. The CDR3 coding sequence is TGTGCCAGCAGTTCTTGGCGAGGTGAGCAGTTCTTC. Protein product: CASSSWRGEQFF.

At least ten counts were recorded for this clonotype. The chain uses TRBV9 and TRBJ2-3; 8 bases are a match to TRBD1. The CDR3 length is 15 residues. Per the germline V gene, CDR1 is SGDLS and CDR2 is YYNGEE. The junction had 6 bases not matched to a gene; V was cut back by 3 bases and J by 3 bases. CDR3 coding DNA: TGTGCCAGCAGCGGTAGGACAGGGTTGACAGATACGCAGTATTTT. Translating gives CASSGRTGLTDTQYF.

In this sample, this clonotype turned up many times. The chain has TRBV6-2 or TRBV6-3 and TRBJ2-1, with 8 positions matching TRBD2. J gave up 4 bases and V 5 bases, and 7 bases lay outside the gene matches. This CDR3 region has 15 residues. Germline CDR1 reads MNHEY; CDR2 reads SVGEGT. The CDR3 here is CASSLQAGVYNEQFF. DNA for the CDR3: TGTGCCAGCAGTCTCCAAGCGGGAGTGTACAATGAGCAGTTCTTC.

CDR3 loop: CSAAGTAAYNEQFF. The CDR3 nucleotides are TGCAGTGCAGCCGGGACAGCTGCCTACAATGAGCAGTTCTTC. V is TRBV20-1 and J is TRBJ2-1; TRBD1 matches 7 bases. CDR1 is DFQATT, CDR2 SNEGSKA, per germline (reference sequence). The CDR3 spans 14 residues. The V segment lost 6 bases and the J segment 2 bases; nucleotides outside the gene matches: 7.

This clonotype was recorded a few times. The V gene is TRBV12-3 or TRBV12-4, the J gene TRBJ1-4, with 7 bases that match TRBD1. The V gene end was trimmed by 5 bases and the J gene end by 4 bases; junction bases not matched to a gene: 7. The CDR3 runs to 15 residues. CDR3 sequence (DNA): TGTGCCAGCAGTAACCTGGGACAGAATAATGAAAAACTGTTTTTT. Protein sequence: CASSNLGQNNEKLFF.

Of note for this clonotype: A read error may explain this, as a much larger clone is one base away. The chain joins TRBV7-2 to TRBJ2-7; 10 positions agree with TRBD2. The CDR3 spans 15 residues. The junction had 7 bases not matched to a gene; V was cut back by 6 bases and J by 2 bases. Germline V lookup: CDR1 SGHTA, CDR2 FQGNSA. CDR3: CASRPGLADTYEQYF. CDR3 DNA sequence: TGTGCCAGCAGACCCGGACTAGCGGATACCTACGAGCAGTACTTC.

There are a few counts of this clonotype. The chain is built from TRBV5-4 and TRBJ2-7; 8 nucleotides agree with TRBD2. Germline V CDR1 and CDR2: SGHNT, YYREEE (reference sequence). This CDR3 comprises 14 residues. Trimming at V came to 0 bases and at J to 4 bases, leaving 3 bases not matched to a gene. The CDR3 here is CASSLAGTSYEQYF. As DNA, the CDR3 is TGTGCCAGCAGCTTGGCAGGGACTAGTTACGAGCAGTACTTC.

This clonotype has a count of ten or more. This chain links TRBV6-2 or TRBV6-3 with TRBJ2-1; TRBD2 matches at 11 bases. V gave up 7 bases and J gave up 8 bases; unmatched junction bases: 7. This CDR3 region has 14 residues. The germline V gene encodes CDR1 MNHEY and CDR2 SVGEGT. Here the CDR3 reads CASTTSGKIDEQFF. Here the CDR3 DNA reads TGTGCCAGCACGACTAGCGGGAAGATTGATGAGCAGTTCTTC.